These T cell receptor beta chains were read from a single sample in a study of human T cells and chemical hapten exposure. TCRdb fed the RACE reads into MiXCR, producing one record per CDR3 protein. The repertoire holds around 33,000 distinct CDR3 sequences, with around 12% as singletons. Material: whole blood, obtained in connection with sensitization to the hapten diphenylcyclopropenone (DPC). These receptor sequences come from a woman aged 40 to 49 with alopecia areata. Some clones in this sample may be carry-over from other donors' samples. The CDR3 runs from the conserved cysteine through the conserved F or W. The D gene is left open where the match is weak. Size is stated for part of the rows, as once, few or many counts, or as a class when the clone is expanded.

d_call,j_call,clone_size,v_call,cdr3_nt,cdr3_aa
TRBD1,TRBJ2-7,.,TRBV5-6,TGTGCCAGCAGCTATGGGACAGTGAGCTCCTACGAGCAGTACTTC,CASSYGTVSSYEQYF
TRBD2,TRBJ2-5,few,TRBV7-9,TGTGCCAGCAGCCCAACTAGCGGGAGTGGAGACGAGACCCAGTACTTC,CASSPTSGSGDETQYF
.,TRBJ2-5,many,TRBV7-9,TGTGCCAGCAGCTTGGGACAAGAGACCCAGTACTTC,CASSLGQETQYF
.,TRBJ1-2,many,TRBV29-1,TGCAGCGCGAAAGGGTTCTATGGCTACACCTTC,CSAKGFYGYTF
TRBD1,TRBJ2-4,.,TRBV7-9,TGTGCCAGCAGGGGGACAGGGGCAACGGCCAAAAACATTCAGTACTTC,CASRGTGATAKNIQYF
.,TRBJ2-3,.,TRBV9,TGTGCCAGCAGCGTCGGGGGCTCCACTTTGACAGATACGCAGTATTTT,CASSVGGSTLTDTQYF
.,TRBJ2-7,many,TRBV5-1,TGCGCCAGCAGCTTAGAGGGGAGTTACGAGCAGTACTTC,CASSLEGSYEQYF
.,TRBJ2-2,.,TRBV29-1,TGCAGCGCTAGACCGGGAAGAATCGGGGAGCTGTTTTTT,CSARPGRIGELFF
.,TRBJ2-5,many,TRBV28,TGTGCCAGTCAACAAGAGACCCAGTACTTC,CASQQETQYF
.,TRBJ1-1,medium-sized,TRBV7-9,TGTGCCAGCAGCTTAGAGGTGTTACAGGGAAGTGAAGCTTTCTTT,CASSLEVLQGSEAFF
.,TRBJ1-4,few,TRBV12-3/TRBV12-4,TGTGCCAGCAGGGGAGTTAATGAAAAACTGTTTTTT,CASRGVNEKLFF
TRBD1,TRBJ1-5,.,TRBV29-1,TGCAGCGTTCAGGGGGGCAATCAGCCCCAGCATTTT,CSVQGGNQPQHF
TRBD1,TRBJ2-2,.,TRBV7-2,TGTGCCAGCAGCTGGGGACAGACCGGGGAGCTGTTTTTT,CASSWGQTGELFF
.,TRBJ1-4,few,TRBV7-9,TGTGCCAGCAGCCAAATCCATAAGAAACTGTTTTTT,CASSQIHKKLFF
.,TRBJ1-6,many,TRBV6-2/TRBV6-3,TGTGCCAGCAGTTCAATGGGATCACCCCTCCACTTT,CASSSMGSPLHF
.,TRBJ1-5,few,TRBV21-1,TGTGCCAGCAGCAACACAGGGGGGGATCAGCCCCAGCATTTT,CASSNTGGDQPQHF
.,TRBJ1-1,few,TRBV7-9,TGTGCCAGCAGCTTACGGGACACTGAAGCTTTCTTT,CASSLRDTEAFF
.,TRBJ2-1,few,TRBV7-9,TGTGCCAGCAGCTTATTACAAGGAGTCAATGAGCAGTTCTTC,CASSLLQGVNEQFF
.,TRBJ1-5,many,TRBV6-6,TGTGCCAGCAGTTACTCGGCAGGGTGGTTGTCGAATAGCAATCAGCCCCAGCATTTT,CASSYSAGWLSNSNQPQHF
TRBD1,TRBJ2-7,few,TRBV7-2,TGTGCCAGCAGCTACGACGGGACAGCCTACGAGCAGTACTTC,CASSYDGTAYEQYF
.,TRBJ2-1,many,TRBV27,TGTGCCAGCAGAGAGCCGCTGTACAATGAGCAGTTCTTC,CASREPLYNEQFF
.,TRBJ2-4,.,TRBV29-1,TGCAGCGTTGGCCAGCAAGGGAACATTCAGTACTTC,CSVGQQGNIQYF
.,TRBJ1-5,many,TRBV2,TGTGCCAGCAGTGATTCCAGGGAGGGAGGTCAGCCCCAGCATTTT,CASSDSREGGQPQHF
.,TRBJ2-1,many,TRBV30,TGTGCCTGGGATACAGGGCCACCACCCTACAATGAGCAGTTCTTC,CAWDTGPPPYNEQFF
.,TRBJ1-5,medium-sized,TRBV21-1,TGTGCCAGCAGCAAAGGGACAGTTGGCAATCAGCCCCAGCATTTT,CASSKGTVGNQPQHF
.,TRBJ2-2,few,TRBV7-9,TGTGCCAGCAGCTTATTACTAGCAGAGCTGTTTTTT,CASSLLLAELFF
TRBD1,TRBJ2-1,many,TRBV19,TGTGCCAGTAGTACGAGACAGGGGACCTACAATGAGCAGTTCTTC,CASSTRQGTYNEQFF
.,TRBJ2-2,many,TRBV6-2/TRBV6-3,TGTGCCAGCAGCTTGGGACATTGGTCCGGGGAGCTGTTTTTT,CASSLGHWSGELFF
.,TRBJ2-1,.,TRBV29-1,TGCAGCGTCCAGGGTAGTATGTCGTTCTCCTACAATGAGCAGTTCTTC,CSVQGSMSFSYNEQFF
.,TRBJ1-2,once,TRBV15,TGTGCCACCAGCAGAGATCGAGCGGATGGCTACACCTTC,CATSRDRADGYTF
.,TRBJ1-4,.,TRBV30,TGTGCCTGGAGTGCCGGAAACGGTAATGAAAAACTGTTTTTT,CAWSAGNGNEKLFF
TRBD1,TRBJ1-4,medium-sized,TRBV6-6,TGTGCCAGCAGTTACGGACAGGCAACTAATGAAAAACTGTTTTTT,CASSYGQATNEKLFF
.,TRBJ1-2,many,TRBV7-2,TGTGCCAGCAGCTTAGATGGCAGCACTAACTATGGCTACACCTTC,CASSLDGSTNYGYTF
.,TRBJ1-4,many,TRBV30,TGTGCCCTTATCTCCGGGACCTATAATGAAAAACTGTTTTTT,CALISGTYNEKLFF
.,TRBJ1-3,.,TRBV6-4,TGTGCCAGCAGTGTCCAAGTTTCGGACAAAGGAAACACCATATATTTT,CASSVQVSDKGNTIYF
.,TRBJ2-3,many,TRBV3-1,TGTGCCAGCAGCCAGGGCCCGAGGGTGGATACGCAGTATTTT,CASSQGPRVDTQYF
TRBD1,TRBJ1-2,.,TRBV27,TGTGCCAGCAGTTTATCAGCAGGGGGCCGTAACGGCTACACCTTC,CASSLSAGGRNGYTF
TRBD1,TRBJ2-1,.,TRBV3-1,TGTGCCAGCAGCCAAGGGCTGGGACAGGGCCTCTACAATGAGCAGTTCTTC,CASSQGLGQGLYNEQFF
TRBD2,TRBJ2-7,.,TRBV29-1,TGCAGCGTTGAAGGAGCGGGAGGCCCAACATACGAGCAGTACTTC,CSVEGAGGPTYEQYF
.,TRBJ1-2,.,TRBV2,TGTGCCAGCAGCCGACCTGGTTATGGCTACACCTTC,CASSRPGYGYTF
.,TRBJ2-7,few,TRBV28,TGTGCCAGCAGGGGGGTGGGGTCCTCCTACGAGCAGTACTTC,CASRGVGSSYEQYF
TRBD1,TRBJ2-7,few,TRBV6-2/TRBV6-3,TGTGCCAGCAGTCAACCGGGACAGTCCAACGAGCAGTACTTC,CASSQPGQSNEQYF
.,TRBJ1-1,many,TRBV7-6,TGTGCCAGCAGCCCAGGGACACGCACTGAAGCTTTCTTT,CASSPGTRTEAFF
.,TRBJ2-5,.,TRBV11-1,TGTGCCAGCAGCCGACCTGGGACCTCTCCCTACGGAGAGACCCAGTACTTC,CASSRPGTSPYGETQYF
.,TRBJ1-1,many,TRBV9,TGTGCCAGCAGCCCTACTAACAGGGCCCGGGAAGCTTTCTTT,CASSPTNRAREAFF
TRBD1,TRBJ1-5,few,TRBV28,TGTGCCAGCAGTTTAACAGGGGATGGTCAGCCCCAGCATTTT,CASSLTGDGQPQHF
.,TRBJ1-4,few,TRBV5-1,TGCGCCAGCAGCCCCGGCGGGTATGCAACTAATGAAAAACTGTTTTTT,CASSPGGYATNEKLFF
.,TRBJ1-1,few,TRBV6-2/TRBV6-3,TGTGCCAGCAACCCCCAGGGCGTCGGGGAAGTGGCTTTCTTT,CASNPQGVGEVAFF
.,TRBJ2-1,.,TRBV9,TGTGCCAGCAGCGCGGGCAAGGATGAGCAGTTCTTC,CASSAGKDEQFF
.,TRBJ1-1,many,TRBV11-2,TGTGCCAGCAGCTTAGACGGGGGCCCTGAAGCTTTCTTT,CASSLDGGPEAFF
.,TRBJ1-1,.,TRBV5-1,TGCGCCAGCAGCCAGGACGTGACTTATGATGAAGCTTTCTTT,CASSQDVTYDEAFF